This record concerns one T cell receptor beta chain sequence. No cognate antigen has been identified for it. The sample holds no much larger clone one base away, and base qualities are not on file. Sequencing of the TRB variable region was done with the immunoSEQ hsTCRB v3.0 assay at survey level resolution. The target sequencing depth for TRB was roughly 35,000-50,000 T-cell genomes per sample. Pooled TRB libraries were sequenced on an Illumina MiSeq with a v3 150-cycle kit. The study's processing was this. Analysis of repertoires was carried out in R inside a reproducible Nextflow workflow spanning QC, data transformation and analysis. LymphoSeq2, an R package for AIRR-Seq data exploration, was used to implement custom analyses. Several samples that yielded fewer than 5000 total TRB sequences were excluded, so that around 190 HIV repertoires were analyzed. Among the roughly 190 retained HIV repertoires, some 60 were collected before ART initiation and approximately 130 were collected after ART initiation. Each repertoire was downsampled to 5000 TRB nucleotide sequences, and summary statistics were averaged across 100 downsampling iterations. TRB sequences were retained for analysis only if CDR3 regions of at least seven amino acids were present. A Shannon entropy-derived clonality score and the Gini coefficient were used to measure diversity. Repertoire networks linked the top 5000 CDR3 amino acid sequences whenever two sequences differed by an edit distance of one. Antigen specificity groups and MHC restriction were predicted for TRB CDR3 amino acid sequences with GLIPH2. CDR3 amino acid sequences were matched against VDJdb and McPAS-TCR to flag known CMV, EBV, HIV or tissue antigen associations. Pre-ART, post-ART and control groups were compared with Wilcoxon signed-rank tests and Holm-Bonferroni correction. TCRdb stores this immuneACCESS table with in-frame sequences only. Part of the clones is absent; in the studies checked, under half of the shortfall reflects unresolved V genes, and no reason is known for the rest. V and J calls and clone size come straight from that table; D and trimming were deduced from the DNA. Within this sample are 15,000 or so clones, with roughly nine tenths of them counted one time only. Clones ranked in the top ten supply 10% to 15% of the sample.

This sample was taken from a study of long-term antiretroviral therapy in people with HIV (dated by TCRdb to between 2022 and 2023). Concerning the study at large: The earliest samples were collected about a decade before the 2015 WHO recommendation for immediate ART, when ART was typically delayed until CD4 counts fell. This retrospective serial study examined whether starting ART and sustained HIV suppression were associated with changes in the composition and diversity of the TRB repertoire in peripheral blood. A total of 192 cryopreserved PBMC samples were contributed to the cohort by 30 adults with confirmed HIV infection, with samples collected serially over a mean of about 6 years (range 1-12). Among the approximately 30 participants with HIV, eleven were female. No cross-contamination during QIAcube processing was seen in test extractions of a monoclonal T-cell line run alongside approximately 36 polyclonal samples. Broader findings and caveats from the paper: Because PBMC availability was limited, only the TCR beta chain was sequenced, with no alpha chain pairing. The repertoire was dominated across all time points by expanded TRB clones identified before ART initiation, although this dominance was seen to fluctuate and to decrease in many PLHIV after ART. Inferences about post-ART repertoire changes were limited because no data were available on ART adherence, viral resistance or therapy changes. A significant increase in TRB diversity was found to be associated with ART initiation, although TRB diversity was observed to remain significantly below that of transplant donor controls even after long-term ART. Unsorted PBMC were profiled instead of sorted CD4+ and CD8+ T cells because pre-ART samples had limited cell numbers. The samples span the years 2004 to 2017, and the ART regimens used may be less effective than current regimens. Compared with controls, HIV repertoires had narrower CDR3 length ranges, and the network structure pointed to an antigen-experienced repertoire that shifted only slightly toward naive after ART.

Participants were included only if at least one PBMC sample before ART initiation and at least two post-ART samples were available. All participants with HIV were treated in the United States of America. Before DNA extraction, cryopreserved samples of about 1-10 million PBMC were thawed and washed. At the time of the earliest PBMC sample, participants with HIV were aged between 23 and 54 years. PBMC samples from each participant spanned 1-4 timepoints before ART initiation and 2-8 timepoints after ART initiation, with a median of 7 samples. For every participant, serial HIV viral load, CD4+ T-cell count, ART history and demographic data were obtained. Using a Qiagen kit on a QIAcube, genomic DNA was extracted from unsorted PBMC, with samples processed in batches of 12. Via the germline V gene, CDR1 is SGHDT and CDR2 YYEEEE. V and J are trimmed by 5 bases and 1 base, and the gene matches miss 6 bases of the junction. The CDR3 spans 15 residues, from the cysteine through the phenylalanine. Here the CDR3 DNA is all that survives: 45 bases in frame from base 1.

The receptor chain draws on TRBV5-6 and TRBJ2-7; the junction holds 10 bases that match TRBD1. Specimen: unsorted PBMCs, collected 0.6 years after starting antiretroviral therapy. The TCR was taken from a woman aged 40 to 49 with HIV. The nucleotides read TGTGCCAGCAGACCGACAGGGGGCGTGTCCTACGAGCAGTACTTC. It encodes CASRPTGGVSYEQYF.